These T cell receptor beta chains were read from a single sample in a study of T cell responses to AZD1222 COVID-19 vaccine. Using immunoSEQ multiplex PCR, the repertoire was profiled, and TCRdb retains in-frame clones only, with some absent. The sample has 100,000 or so clones; about 87% are singletons. This specimen consisted of peripheral blood, obtained on day 0 of AZD1222 vaccination. All receptors derive from an adult in good health. Both conserved end residues are part of each CDR3. A D gene is named only where the DNA matches it firmly. Expanded clones get a size class; other rows say once, few or many, or leave the size out.

d_gene	abundance	v_gene	j_gene	CDR3nt	CDR3aa
TRBD1	-	TRBV7-8	TRBJ1-5	TGTGCCAGCAGCTTGTGGGACAGGGAACGCAATCAGCCCCAGCATTTT	CASSLWDRERNQPQHF
TRBD1	-	TRBV7-9	TRBJ1-3	TGTGCCAGCAGCTTTCTCGGGACAGGGCAAAGAAACACCATATATTTT	CASSFLGTGQRNTIYF
TRBD1	-	TRBV6-5	TRBJ1-5	TGTGCCAGCAGGGAGACAGGGGACGGCAATCAGCCCCAGCATTTT	CASRETGDGNQPQHF
TRBD1	-	TRBV6-5	TRBJ1-1	TGTGCCAGCAGGTTCACAGGGGTGAACACTGAAGCTTTCTTT	CASRFTGVNTEAFF
TRBD1	-	TRBV27	TRBJ1-2	TGTGCCAGCAGTAACATCAGGGGGGCTGCTCTTGGCTACACCTTC	CASSNIRGAALGYTF
-	-	TRBV18	TRBJ1-1	TGTGCCAGCTCACAAGGTGGGGCTACGGCGGGCACTGAAGCTTTCTTT	CASSQGGATAGTEAFF
-	-	TRBV6-5	TRBJ1-1	TGTGCCAGCAGAGGAATAGGGAACACTGAAGCTTTCTTT	CASRGIGNTEAFF
-	-	TRBV5-4	TRBJ1-1	TGTGCCAGCAGCTCCCTCGGGTCCTCGGGAGCTTTCTTT	CASSSLGSSGAFF
-	few	TRBV6-1	TRBJ2-7	TGTGCCAGCAGTGAAGGGTTCAGCTCCTACGAGCAGTACTTC	CASSEGFSSYEQYF
-	few	TRBV2	TRBJ1-5	TGTGCCAGCAGTGAAGCTCGGGGAAGCAATCAGCCCCAGCATTTT	CASSEARGSNQPQHF
TRBD1	-	TRBV7-8	TRBJ1-6	TGTGCCAGCAGCGCGTCAACAGGGGTGCGAGCTTCACCCCTCCACTTT	CASSASTGVRASPLHF
-	-	TRBV19	TRBJ1-1	TGTGCCAGTAGTATAGAGGGCCGGGAAGGCACTGAAGCTTTCTTT	CASSIEGREGTEAFF
-	-	TRBV11-3	TRBJ1-4	TGTGCCAGCAGCTTACCGAAATATTTGGGCTTTCCAACTAATGAAAAACTGTTTTTT	CASSLPKYLGFPTNEKLFF
-	once	TRBV29-1	TRBJ2-7	TGCAGCGTTGGATCTCCCCAGGCGCCCTACGAGCAGTACTTC	CSVGSPQAPYEQYF
-	-	TRBV7-8	TRBJ1-3	TGTGCCAGCAGCCCCCGCAGAGCGGGGAGGGGAAACACCATATATTTT	CASSPRRAGRGNTIYF
-	-	TRBV5-1	TRBJ2-7	TGCGCCAGCAGTTCGCCCGGGACCGAGTCCTACGAGCAGTACTTC	CASSSPGTESYEQYF
TRBD1	-	TRBV11-3	TRBJ2-7	TGTGCCAGCAGCTTTGGGGAGGGGACAGGGGTCTACGAGCAGTACTTC	CASSFGEGTGVYEQYF
-	-	TRBV30	TRBJ1-1	TGTGCCTGGAGTCGAGGGGAGAACACTGAAGCTTTCTTT	CAWSRGENTEAFF
-	-	TRBV11-2	TRBJ1-1	TGTGCCAGCACCCAAGACGGCAGGCTGAACACTGAAGCTTTCTTT	CASTQDGRLNTEAFF
-	-	TRBV28	TRBJ1-5	TGTGCCAGCAGCACCAACGGATATAGCAATCAGCCCCAGCATTTT	CASSTNGYSNQPQHF
-	-	TRBV19	TRBJ1-5	TGTGCCAGTAGTATAGGGGCGGGGGCTTGGGGTCAGCCCCAGCATTTT	CASSIGAGAWGQPQHF
-	-	TRBV2	TRBJ1-2	TGTGCCAGCAGCCCTGCCCCCAACTATGGCTACACCTTC	CASSPAPNYGYTF
-	-	TRBV2	TRBJ1-1	TGTGCCACCCAAAGTAATCAGAGGGACACTGAAGCTTTCTTT	CATQSNQRDTEAFF
-	-	TRBV7-9	TRBJ2-7	TGTGCCAGCAGCTTAGAGGGCAGATCCTACGAGCAGTACTTC	CASSLEGRSYEQYF
-	-	TRBV7-2	TRBJ1-2	TGTGCCAGCAGCTTAGACCGGCAGACCTATTACGGCTACACCTTC	CASSLDRQTYYGYTF
-	-	TRBV7-8	TRBJ1-4	TGTGCCAGCAGCTTGGCCCAAGGATCCCTCAATGAAAAACTGTTTTTT	CASSLAQGSLNEKLFF
-	-	TRBV5-1	TRBJ2-1	TGCGCCAGCAGCCGGGTTCTAAACAATGAGCAGTTCTTC	CASSRVLNNEQFF
-	-	TRBV6-5	TRBJ1-2	TGTGCCAGCAGCCCACGTGGGGAATATGGCTACACCTTC	CASSPRGEYGYTF